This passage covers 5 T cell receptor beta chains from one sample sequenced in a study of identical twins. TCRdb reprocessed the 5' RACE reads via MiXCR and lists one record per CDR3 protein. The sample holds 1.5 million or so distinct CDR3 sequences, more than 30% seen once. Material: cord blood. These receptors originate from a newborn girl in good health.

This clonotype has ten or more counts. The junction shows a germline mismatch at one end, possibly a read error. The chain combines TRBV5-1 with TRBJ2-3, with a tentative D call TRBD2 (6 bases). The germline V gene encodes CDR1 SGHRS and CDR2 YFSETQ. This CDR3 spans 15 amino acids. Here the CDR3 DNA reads TGTGCCAGCAGCTTAGACGGGACTAGCACAGATACGCAGTATTTT. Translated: CASSLDGTSTDTQYF.

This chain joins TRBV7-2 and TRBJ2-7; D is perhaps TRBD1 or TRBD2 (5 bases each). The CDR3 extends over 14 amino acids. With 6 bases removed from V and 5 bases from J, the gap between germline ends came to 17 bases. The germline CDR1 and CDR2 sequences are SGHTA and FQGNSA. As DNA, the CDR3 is TGTGCCAGCAGGCCCCCGGGACCCGCAAACGAGCAGTACTTC. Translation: CASRPPGPANEQYF. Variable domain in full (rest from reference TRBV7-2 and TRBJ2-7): GAGVSQSPSNKVTEKGKDVELRCDPISGHTALYWYRQSLGQGLEFLIYFQGNSAPDKSGLPSDRFSAERTGGSVSTLTIQRTQQEDSAVYLCASRPPGPANEQYFGPGTRLTVT.

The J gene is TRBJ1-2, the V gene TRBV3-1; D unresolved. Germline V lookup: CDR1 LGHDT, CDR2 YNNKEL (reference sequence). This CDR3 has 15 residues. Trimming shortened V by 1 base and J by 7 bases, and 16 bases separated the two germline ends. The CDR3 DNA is TGTGCCAGCAGCCAAGGGACGGAAGGGATGAGTGGCTACACCTTC. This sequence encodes CASSQGTEGMSGYTF.

In DNA, the CDR3 is TGTGCCAGCAGTGAGGTCCAGCGGCATGCCTCTGGGGCCAACGTCCTGACTTTC. Translating gives CASSEVQRHASGANVLTF. The rearrangement joins TRBV6-1 to TRBJ2-6; a possible D gene is TRBD2 (5 bases). Per germline, CDR1 MNHNS and CDR2 SASEGT. Trimming stripped 3 bases from V and 0 bases from J, with 15 bases between. The CDR3 has 18 residues.

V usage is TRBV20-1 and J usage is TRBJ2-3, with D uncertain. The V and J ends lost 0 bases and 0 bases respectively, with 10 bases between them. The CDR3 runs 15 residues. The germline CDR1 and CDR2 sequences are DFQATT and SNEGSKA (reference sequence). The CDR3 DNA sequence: TGCAGTGCTAGAGAAGGCGCAATCAGCACAGATACGCAGTATTTT. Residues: CSAREGAISTDTQYF.